This paragraph reports one T cell receptor beta chain. Its antigen is still unknown. These data originate in a study of T and B cells in COVID-19 patients. In the study overall: COVID-19 patients gave peripheral blood either during active infection or after recovery. Of 20 to 25 active-infection patients, approximately 18 carried comorbidities linked to unfavorable COVID-19 outcome.

V shed 11 bases, J shed 2 bases, and the junction held 5 bases outside the gene matches. Germline CDR1 reads WNHNN; CDR2 reads SYGVQD (reference sequence). CDR3 length equals 12 residues. TRB was amplified from about 250-500 ng of blood genomic DNA. TRB rearrangements were amplified by multiplex PCR with BIOMED2 TRB-A/B primers. Via MiXCR, TCRdb re-called the multiplex PCR reads, giving one row per CDR3 protein. The sample shows around 11,000 distinct CDR3 sequences, over 30% of them seen only once. Whole-study results and caveats: No sequencing was yet done of CD4+, regulatory or CD8+ subsets, or of SARS-CoV-2-responsive or tetramer+ sorted cells. Clonality of TRB repertoires was high in active COVID-19; recovery brought above-healthy diversity and richness.

This clonotype originated in a human donor with active COVID-19. The chain couples TRBV10-1 to TRBJ2-7; 8 positions agree with TRBD1. Sequencing used blood. The CDR3 DNA reads as TGCGCCGGAGGACAGGGCCCCTACGAGCAGTACTTC. This codes for CAGGQGPYEQYF.